The text below deals with one T cell receptor (beta chain). Antigen specificity is unknown. This specimen belongs to a study of cytomegalovirus exposure and HLA in healthy donors. Findings and caveats of the study: Later analysis associated a missense DCLRE1C variant with TCR beta V- and J-gene trimming.

60 Vbeta and 13 Jbeta primers were used in PCR. Assay: immunoSEQ multiplex PCR; the TCRdb copy retains only in-frame clones and omits some. Among roughly 200,000 clones listed, approximately 88% were seen once. This CDR3 is built from 16 residues. J was trimmed by 3 bases and V by 4 bases; bases with no gene match: 9. CDR1 SGHNT and CDR2 YYREEE come from the germline V gene (reference sequence). The V call is TRBV5-4, the J call TRBJ2-7, with 11 bases lining up with TRBD2. This receptor was taken from a boy between 2 and 10 years old in good health and CMV-seronegative. The sequencing input was PBMCs. CDR3 loop: CASSGGGLAGYYEQYF. CDR3 sequence (DNA): TGTGCCAGCAGCGGGGGAGGACTAGCGGGTTACTACGAGCAGTACTTC.